This TCR beta chain was captured by sequencing in a study of Graves' ophthalmopathy and Graves' hyperthyroidism. As concerns this clonotype: As yet, its antigen is unknown.

Study-wide results and caveats: The model flagged ophthalmopathy progression at about 71% sensitivity and 72% to 80% specificity.

The CDR3 spans 19 residues. The V gene's germline CDR1 is SGHTA and CDR2 FQGNSA. V was clipped by 2 bases and J by 0 bases, with 20 bases between them. Hyperthyroidism in these 18- to 65-year-old patients was newly diagnosed, lasting under 2 months. Amplified TCR beta CDR3 regions were obtained using RNA transcripts as template. An initial RT-PCR round employing HTBI primers preceded a second-round multiplex PCR. TCRdb reanalysed the multiplex PCR reads using MiXCR and keeps one entry per CDR3 protein. The table has 500,000 to 700,000 distinct CDR3 sequences, roughly 40% seen once. V and J are TRBV7-2 and TRBJ1-3; D call uncertain. The TCR originated in an adult man with Graves' hyperthyroidism. The specimen was peripheral blood or thyroid tissue (not recorded which). The DNA for the CDR3 is TGTGCCAGCAGCTTAAGGCGGGGAAGTCGGATTATCTCTGGAAACACCATATATTTT. Encoded protein: CASSLRRGSRIISGNTIYF. The full variable domain, completed using reference TRBV7-2 and TRBJ1-3, is GAGVSQSPSNKVTEKGKDVELRCDPISGHTALYWYRQSLGQGLEFLIYFQGNSAPDKSGLPSDRFSAERTGGSVSTLTIQRTQQEDSAVYLCASSLRRGSRIISGNTIYFGEGSWLTVV.